This T cell receptor beta chain is drawn from a study of response to subunit inactivated influenza vaccine. Ten or more counts support this clonotype. The antigen remains undetermined. This CDR3 is 14 amino acids long. V shed 5 bases and J 6 bases; nucleotides not matched to a gene: 9. From germline, CDR1 is DFQATT and CDR2 SNEGSKA (reference sequence). Study-wide points: Authors suggested each seasonal flu vaccination may recruit only limited numbers of new T cells.

TCRdb redid the calling of the RT-PCR reads with MiXCR, one entry per CDR3 protein. This sample has hundreds of thousands of distinct CDR3 sequences, with 14% found just once. Specimen: PBMCs from blood, collected 14 to 15 days before vaccination. The source is a man over 45 who received an inactivated influenza vaccine. The gene calls are TRBV20-1 and TRBJ2-2; TRBD2 aligns across 7 bases. The CDR3 DNA sequence: TGCAGTGCTCCGAGAAGGGGAGGGTCCGGGGAGCTGTTTTTT. The encoded protein is CSAPRRGGSGELFF.